This entry lists 19 T cell receptor beta chains sequenced from one sample in a study of beta chain features in type 1 diabetes. Study-wide results and caveats: Shortening that was moderate but significant affected the TCRB CDR3s of Type 1 diabetes patients in all four CD4+ subsets.

The investigators reverse transcribed all of the isolated RNA, so they sequenced expressed TCRB transcripts. Sequencing was performed with immunoSEQ multiplex PCR; in TCRdb, only in-frame clones are kept and a portion is missing. The sample lists fewer than 400,000 clones; over 7% were seen once. These receptors lack a known antigen. The sample consisted of central memory CD4+ T cells from blood. These receptors were taken from a man younger than 40 with type 1 diabetes.

This clone was found a few times. The chain has TRBV11-2 and TRBJ2-3; TRBD1 might be the D (6 bases). This CDR3 is 14 amino acids long. The V gene lost 3 bases and the J gene lost 4 bases, with 11 bases spanning the gap. Looked up from germline, CDR1 is SGHAT and CDR2 is FQNNGV. The CDR3 is CASSLGANADTQYF. CDR3 DNA sequence: TGTGCCAGCAGCTTGGGGGCCAACGCAGATACGCAGTATTTT.

Only a few counts were recorded for this clone. The sample carries other DNA sequences with the same CDR3. The chain employs TRBV28 and TRBJ1-2; no clear D gene. CDR3 size: 12 residues. Trimming removed 5 bases from V and 0 bases from J, with 4 bases in between. Germline V lookup: CDR1 MDHEN, CDR2 SYDVKM. CDR3: CASSPSNYGYTF. As DNA, the CDR3 is TGTGCCAGCAGTCCTTCTAACTATGGCTACACCTTC.

This clone was seen more than once but under ten times. The CDR3 spells CASSYSGGGGNYGYTF. CDR3 DNA sequence: TGTGCCAGCAGTTACTCAGGAGGAGGGGGTAACTATGGCTACACCTTC. The V gene is TRBV6-5, the J gene TRBJ1-2; a weak D match, TRBD1 (6 bases). Germline V gene sequence: CDR1 MNHEY, CDR2 SVGAGI. Trimming removed 0 bases at V and 1 base at J, with 12 bases between. The CDR3 loop spans 16 amino acids.

The chain employs TRBV18 and TRBJ1-5, with D perhaps matching TRBD1 (6 bases). This CDR3 has 16 residues. Germline loops: CDR1 KGHSH, CDR2 LQKENI. The ends were cut back, 3 bases at V and 1 base at J, with 13 bases in the middle. CDR3 DNA: TGTGCCAGCTCACCTGAGGGGGGGTCGAGCAATCAGCCCCAGCATTTT. Encoded protein: CASSPEGGSSNQPQHF.

This clone has more than one count but fewer than ten. The sample holds other DNA sequences that translate to the same CDR3. The chain carries TRBV9 and TRBJ2-5, with a tentative D call TRBD1 (5 bases). Deletions cut 0 bases from V and 5 bases from J, with 11 bases between. The CDR3 sequence is 14 residues long. Germline V gene lookup returns CDR1 SGDLS and CDR2 YYNGEE. CDR3: CASSVGMGRETQYF. Here the CDR3 DNA reads TGTGCCAGCAGCGTAGGAATGGGGCGGGAGACCCAGTACTTC.

The rearrangement links TRBV7-2 to TRBJ2-2; TRBD2 aligns across 13 bases. This CDR3 region has 15 residues. Trimming at V came to 5 bases and at J to 9 bases, leaving 6 bases not matched to a gene. Germline V gene sequence: CDR1 SGHTA, CDR2 FQGNSA. DNA for the CDR3: TGTGCCAGCAGCCAGGGACTAGCGGGGATCCGGGAGCTGTTTTTT. Its protein product is CASSQGLAGIRELFF.

The chain employs TRBV29-1 and TRBJ2-5; D could derive from TRBD1 or TRBD2 (6 bases each). CDR3 length equals 14 residues. Germline CDR1 reads SQVTM; CDR2 reads ANQGSEA. The V end was cut by 6 bases, the J end by 1 base, with 15 bases between. CDR3 amino acids: CSVGGGLIQETQYF. The CDR3 DNA reads as TGCAGCGTAGGAGGGGGATTAATCCAAGAGACCCAGTACTTC.

The V call is TRBV2, the J call TRBJ1-1, with unresolved D. Trimming pared 1 base from V and 6 bases from J, leaving 15 bases between. CDR3 length: 15 residues. Per the germline V gene, CDR1 is SNHLY and CDR2 is FYNNEI. Written as DNA, the CDR3 is TGTGCCAGCAGTGAAGACGGCGACGCGGCCGCTGAAGCTTTCTTT. It specifies CASSEDGDAAAEAFF.

The chain uses TRBV9 and TRBJ1-2; 8 bases are a match to TRBD1. Germline V gives CDR1 SGDLS, CDR2 YYNGEE. Trimming cost V 3 bases and J 4 bases; bases outside gene matches: 5. CDR3 length equals 14 residues. CDR3 region: CASSADRGPYGYTF. Here the CDR3 DNA reads TGTGCCAGCAGCGCTGACAGGGGACCCTATGGCTACACCTTC.

This chain links TRBV9 with TRBJ2-3, with 8 nucleotides matching TRBD2. The CDR3 is 16 residues long. Trimming removed 3 bases from V and 6 bases from J; junction bases left unmatched: 12. Germline CDR1 SGDLS, CDR2 YYNGEE. As DNA, the CDR3 is TGTGCCAGCAGCGGCCCCTCCGGGGGGGCGGAGGATACGCAGTATTTT. This codes for CASSGPSGGAEDTQYF.

The rearrangement uses TRBV7-2 and TRBJ2-1, with 9 bases fitting TRBD1. Trimming at V came to 6 bases and at J to 4 bases, leaving 7 bases not matched to a gene. This CDR3 is 15 amino acids long. CDR1 SGHTA and CDR2 FQGNSA come from the germline V gene. CDR3 region: CASRSQGALYNEQFF. The CDR3 DNA reads as TGTGCCAGCAGGTCACAGGGGGCCCTTTACAATGAGCAGTTCTTC. The whole variable domain, remainder taken from reference TRBV7-2 and TRBJ2-1, is GAGVSQSPSNKVTEKGKDVELRCDPISGHTALYWYRQSLGQGLEFLIYFQGNSAPDKSGLPSDRFSAERTGGSVSTLTIQRTQQEDSAVYLCASRSQGALYNEQFFGPGTRLTVL.

This rearrangement joins TRBV11-3 to TRBJ2-1; D tentatively reads TRBD1 or TRBD2 (5 bases each). The CDR3 is made up of 13 amino acids. The germline V gene encodes CDR1 SGHNT and CDR2 YENEEA. V dropped 5 bases and J dropped 7 bases, with 12 bases sitting between them. CDR3 DNA sequence: TGTGCCAGCAGCCCGGGGACCGATAATGAGCAGTTCTTC. It codes for CASSPGTDNEQFF.

V and J are TRBV27 and TRBJ1-1; perhaps TRBD1 as D (6 bases). The V end was cut by 7 bases, the J end by 7 bases, with 16 bases between. This CDR3 contains 13 residues. Germline-derived CDR1 and CDR2 are MNHEY and SMNVEV (reference sequence). The CDR3 region is CASTDRGSGEAFF. CDR3 in DNA: TGTGCCAGCACCGATAGGGGGTCGGGTGAAGCTTTCTTT.

This chain links TRBV19 with TRBJ2-1, with D possibly TRBD1 on 6 matching bases. V was cut by 9 bases and J by 6 bases, with 15 bases left in between. This CDR3 has 13 amino acids. CDR1 is LNHDA and CDR2 is SQIVND in the germline V gene (reference sequence). The CDR3 is CASSGTPINEQFF. CDR3 DNA sequence: TGTGCCAGCTCCGGGACACCTATCAATGAGCAGTTCTTC.

The CDR3 coding sequence is TGTGCCAGCAGTTACGAGCCCAACATTCAGTACTTC. Protein: CASSYEPNIQYF. The V and J genes are TRBV6-5 and TRBJ2-4; D remains unclear. CDR1 MNHEY and CDR2 SVGAGI come from the germline V gene. This CDR3 is built from 12 residues. Trimming left V 2 bases short and J 7 bases short, with 6 bases between.

This chain connects TRBV6-4 to TRBJ2-7; D unclear. The V end was cut by 6 bases, the J end by 5 bases, with 11 bases between. The CDR3 loop spans 12 amino acids. Germline V lookup: CDR1 MRHNA, CDR2 SNTAGT. For the CDR3, the DNA is TGTGCCAGCAGCCACAAGCTGGACGAGCAGTACTTC. Residues: CASSHKLDEQYF.

This clone was seen a few times. The J gene is TRBJ1-2, the V gene TRBV28; 7 bases match TRBD1. V lost 8 bases to trimming and J lost 4 bases; unmatched junction nucleotides: 7. CDR3 length equals 13 residues. CDR1 is MDHEN and CDR2 is SYDVKM in the germline V gene. CDR3 loop: CASRWGTAYGYTF. The CDR3 DNA sequence: TGTGCCAGCCGATGGGGGACAGCCTATGGCTACACCTTC.

The sample holds a few counts of this clone. V usage is TRBV5-6 and J usage is TRBJ1-1; D remains unclear. This CDR3 is 16 amino acids long. The germline V gene encodes CDR1 SGHDT and CDR2 YYEEEE. Trimming cost V 0 bases and J 0 bases, with 12 bases left between them. The CDR3 region is CASSLESGQVNTEAFF. The CDR3 bases are TGTGCCAGCAGCTTGGAGTCTGGGCAGGTGAACACTGAAGCTTTCTTT.

This clone was detected only a few times. The chain has TRBV10-2 and TRBJ2-5, with TRBD2 matching 8 bases. Germline V gives CDR1 WSHSY, CDR2 SAAADI. The ends lost 4 bases at V and 6 bases at J; junction bases unmatched: 10. The length of the CDR3 is 15 residues. The CDR3 is CASSVSGSGAQTQYF. CDR3 nucleotides: TGCGCCAGCAGTGTCTCGGGTAGCGGGGCGCAGACCCAGTACTTC.